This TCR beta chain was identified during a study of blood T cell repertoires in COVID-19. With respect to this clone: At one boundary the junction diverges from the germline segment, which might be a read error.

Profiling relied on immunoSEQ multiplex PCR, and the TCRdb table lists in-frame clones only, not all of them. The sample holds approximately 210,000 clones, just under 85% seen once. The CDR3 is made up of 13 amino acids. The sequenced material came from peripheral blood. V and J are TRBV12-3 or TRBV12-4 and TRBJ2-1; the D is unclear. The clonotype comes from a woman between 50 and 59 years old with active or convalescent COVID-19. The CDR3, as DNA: TGTGCCAGCACCTTGGTTCCCTACGATGAGCAGTTCTTC. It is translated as CASTLVPYDEQFF.